The 18 T cell receptor beta chains presented below share a single source sample, sequenced in a study of blood T cell repertoires in COVID-19. Only in-frame clones appear in the TCRdb table, and some are missing; sequencing was by immunoSEQ multiplex PCR. The data contain under 60,000 clones, about 85% of them seen just once; the ten biggest clones take up roughly 10%. The sample taken for sequencing was peripheral blood. The receptor set was obtained from a human donor in a cohort sampled during active COVID-19.

The chain employs TRBV4-2 and TRBJ2-3, with D uncertain. The V gene's germline CDR1 is LGHNA and CDR2 YNFKEQ. The CDR3 has 15 residues. Trimming removed 0 bases at V and 2 bases at J, with 9 bases between. The CDR3 reads CASSQEIRVTDTQYF. The CDR3 DNA sequence: TGTGCCAGCAGCCAAGAGATTCGGGTCACAGATACGCAGTATTTT.

The CDR3 is CASSGLANEQYF. The CDR3 DNA reads as TGTGCCAGCAGCGGCCTAGCGAACGAGCAGTACTTC. V gene TRBV9 combines with J gene TRBJ2-7, with TRBD2 as a possible D gene (6 bases). V lost 3 bases and J 5 bases, leaving 9 bases between the germline ends. Germline CDR1 and CDR2: SGDLS and YYNGEE. The CDR3 covers 12 residues.

The chain is built from TRBV19 and TRBJ1-1; D possibly corresponds to TRBD1 (5 bases). Trimming shortened V by 0 bases and J by 8 bases, and 10 bases separated the two germline ends. The CDR3 has 13 residues. Germline V gene lookup returns CDR1 LNHDA and CDR2 SQIVND (reference sequence). The CDR3 is CASSIDGAEEAFF. The CDR3 DNA is TGTGCCAGTAGTATAGATGGGGCGGAGGAAGCTTTCTTT.

The J gene is TRBJ2-3, the V gene TRBV5-1; unclear D gene. With 4 bases removed from V and 3 bases from J, the gap between germline ends came to 15 bases. The germline CDR1 and CDR2 sequences are SGHRS and YFSETQ. This CDR3 contains 15 residues. The chain's CDR3 is CASSRNDIATDTQYF. Here the CDR3 DNA reads TGCGCCAGCAGCAGGAATGACATCGCAACAGATACGCAGTATTTT.

The gene calls are TRBV6-5 and TRBJ2-7; D remains unclear. Per the germline V gene, CDR1 is MNHEY and CDR2 is SVGAGI. V was shortened by 6 bases and J by 7 bases, with 13 bases between the two germline ends. The CDR3 runs 12 residues. The CDR3 DNA reads as TGTGCCAGCAGAACCACTTCATCTGAGCAGTACTTC. This encodes CASRTTSSEQYF.

The V call is TRBV2, the J call TRBJ2-5, with 7 bases that match TRBD2. The CDR3 has 14 amino acids. With 4 bases clipped from V and 2 bases from J, the junction kept 4 bases outside the gene matches. CDR1 is SNHLY, CDR2 FYNNEI, per germline. The DNA of the CDR3 is TGTGCCAGCAGTGTTAAGCGGGGACAAGAGACCCAGTACTTC. Protein: CASSVKRGQETQYF. Using reference TRBV2 and TRBJ2-5 for the parts outside the CDR3, the full variable domain is EPEVTQTPSHQVTQMGQEVILRCVPISNHLYFYWYRQILGQKVEFLVSFYNNEISEKSEIFDDQFSVERPDGSNFTLKIRSTKLEDSAMYFCASSVKRGQETQYFGPGTRLLVL.

The CDR3 region has the DNA TGCGCCAGCAGTCCGGGGACAGCGCAAGAGACCCAGTACTTC. Its translation is CASSPGTAQETQYF. The gene calls are TRBV4-3 and TRBJ2-5, with 7 bases identical to TRBD1. This CDR3 contains 14 residues. J lost 2 bases, V lost 6 bases, and 6 bases had no gene match. Germline V gives CDR1 LGHNA, CDR2 YSLEER.

The chain employs TRBV19 and TRBJ2-7, with TRBD2 identical over 9 bases. CDR1 and CDR2 (germline): LNHDA, SQIVND (reference sequence). The CDR3 is 18 amino acids. J gave up 0 bases and V 0 bases, and 9 bases lay outside the gene matches. The chain's CDR3 is CASSIDPSGRPSSYEQYF. In DNA, the CDR3 is TGTGCCAGTAGTATAGATCCCAGCGGGAGGCCTAGCTCCTACGAGCAGTACTTC.

The chain is built from TRBV5-6 and TRBJ2-3; D gene unclear. Germline CDR1 reads SGHDT; CDR2 reads YYEEEE. V was shortened by 1 base and J by 8 bases, with 11 bases between the two germline ends. This CDR3 contains 13 residues. This CDR3 reads CASSLKAVRTQYF. The CDR3 bases are TGTGCCAGCAGCTTGAAGGCGGTTCGTACGCAGTATTTT.

This chain links TRBV9 with TRBJ2-3; D call uncertain. With 3 bases removed from V and 4 bases from J, the gap between germline ends came to 12 bases. The length of the CDR3 is 14 residues. The germline V gene has CDR1 SGDLS and CDR2 YYNGEE. CDR3: CASSATPHADTQYF. CDR3 DNA: TGTGCCAGCAGCGCTACTCCTCACGCAGATACGCAGTATTTT.

This clone came up a few times. The V gene is TRBV28, the J gene TRBJ2-5, with 7 bases aligning to TRBD2. Germline V gives CDR1 MDHEN, CDR2 SYDVKM. This CDR3 is 16 amino acids long. After removal of 1 base from V and 4 bases from J, the junction contained 9 bases not matched to a gene. This chain's CDR3 is CASSLFGAGEGETQYF. The CDR3, as DNA: TGTGCCAGCAGTTTATTTGGGGCGGGAGAGGGAGAGACCCAGTACTTC.

This clone appeared a few times. The genes are TRBV7-2 and TRBJ2-3, with TRBD2 matching over 10 bases. Looked up from germline, CDR1 is SGHTA and CDR2 is FQGNSA. CDR3 size: 17 residues. V trimming: 5 bases; J trimming: 0 bases; junction bases outside the gene matches: 8. The CDR3 sequence is CASSPRTSGLSTDTQYF. The CDR3 coding sequence is TGTGCCAGCAGCCCCAGGACTAGCGGACTTAGCACAGATACGCAGTATTTT.

V usage is TRBV5-1 and J usage is TRBJ1-4; 8 nucleotides line up with TRBD1. The CDR3 extends over 16 amino acids. The germline V gene has CDR1 SGHRS and CDR2 YFSETQ. V trimming: 4 bases; J trimming: 0 bases; junction bases outside the gene matches: 5. The CDR3: CASSLLQGATNEKLFF. The CDR3 bases are TGCGCCAGCAGCCTATTACAGGGGGCAACTAATGAAAAACTGTTTTTT.

This chain uses TRBV2 with TRBJ1-6; D is perhaps TRBD1 (5 bases). The CDR3 is 15 amino acids. From germline, CDR1 is SNHLY and CDR2 FYNNEI. V dropped 8 bases and J dropped 11 bases, with 22 bases sitting between them. The CDR3 nucleotides read TGTGCCAGCGAACTCCCGCCGGCGGGGGATACACCCCTCCACTTT. Its translation: CASELPPAGDTPLHF.

The chain employs TRBV18 and TRBJ2-7; 8 bases are a match to TRBD1. The CDR3 has 15 amino acids. The junction had 11 bases not matched to a gene; V was cut back by 3 bases and J by 7 bases. Germline-derived CDR1 and CDR2 are KGHSH and LQKENI. The CDR3 here is CASSPRTGMFGEQYF. CDR3 nucleotides: TGTGCCAGCTCACCTCGGACAGGGATGTTTGGTGAGCAGTACTTC.

The gene calls are TRBV5-4 and TRBJ2-4, with 10 bases fitting TRBD2. Germline assignment: CDR1 SGHNT and CDR2 YYREEE (reference sequence). The V gene end was trimmed by 5 bases and the J gene end by 0 bases; junction bases not matched to a gene: 11. This CDR3 contains 18 residues. CDR3 residues: CASSTGTSVNLAKNIQYF. As DNA, the CDR3 is TGTGCCAGCAGTACCGGGACTAGCGTTAACTTAGCCAAAAACATTCAGTACTTC.

The chain employs TRBV10-3 and TRBJ2-7, with D unclear. Per germline, CDR1 ENHRY and CDR2 SYGVKD. Deletions cut 5 bases from V and 12 bases from J, with 17 bases between. The CDR3 loop spans 12 amino acids. The DNA for the CDR3 is TGTGCCATCAGTACCGCCCAGGAAGCTTGGTACTTC. Translating gives CAISTAQEAWYF.

This clone was seen just once. The rearrangement links TRBV19 to TRBJ2-2; D call uncertain. Trimming shortened V by 5 bases and J by 4 bases, and 11 bases separated the two germline ends. CDR3 length: 14 amino acids. The V gene's germline CDR1 is LNHDA and CDR2 SQIVND (reference sequence). This chain's CDR3 is CASSGQAFTGELFF. CDR3 bases: TGTGCCAGTAGTGGTCAGGCCTTCACCGGGGAGCTGTTTTTT.